The 13 T cell receptor beta chains below were found in one sample sequenced in a study of monozygotic twins with inflammatory bowel disease. Reanalyzing the 5' RACE reads, TCRdb keeps one entry per CDR3 protein, without DNA. The sample totals about 160,000 distinct CDR3 sequences. Sequenced sample: blood. The source is a human donor with ulcerative colitis or Crohn's disease, or a healthy co-twin of an affected twin (not recorded which).

This chain joins TRBV19 and TRBJ2-3; as DNA is missing, the TRBD2 call by TCRdb cannot be tested. The CDR3 loop spans 16 amino acids. Germline V CDR1 and CDR2: LNHDA, SQIVND (reference sequence). CDR3 in amino acids: CASSALKAGSTDTQYF.

This chain uses TRBV18 with TRBJ2-4; TCRdb lists TRBD1, though no DNA is available to test this call. The length of the CDR3 is 17 residues. In germline, CDR1 is KGHSH, CDR2 LQKENI. CDR3 region: CASSPRTGTGFGNIQYF.

This chain's CDR3 is CASSPRATGGLSTGELFF. This chain connects TRBV5-1 to TRBJ2-2; no DNA is available, so the TRBD1 call from TCRdb remains unchecked. Looked up from germline, CDR1 is SGHRS and CDR2 is YFSETQ. The CDR3 extends over 18 amino acids.

This chain connects TRBV2 to TRBJ1-5. Germline V gives CDR1 SNHLY, CDR2 FYNNEI. This CDR3 is 13 amino acids long. The CDR3: CASRTDSNQPQHF.

The chain links TRBV9 to TRBJ1-5. The CDR3 has 14 residues. Germline-derived CDR1 and CDR2 are SGDLS and YYNGEE. This CDR3 reads CASSIEPNGQPQHF.

The genes are TRBV20-1 and TRBJ2-7; TCRdb proposes TRBD1, but this gene call is untestable without DNA. CDR1 is DFQATT and CDR2 is SNEGSKA in the germline V gene (reference sequence). CDR3 length equals 14 residues. The CDR3: CSASPGNGIYEQYF.

This CDR3 reads CASSLALSRFGGAQYF. The chain has TRBV5-1 and TRBJ2-5; with no DNA, the TCRdb D assignment of TRBD1 cannot be verified. CDR3 length equals 16 residues. Germline CDR1 and CDR2: SGHRS and YFSETQ.

The chain has TRBV7-2 and TRBJ2-2; the D call of TRBD2 rests on TCRdb alone, since no DNA is present to check it. This CDR3 spans 16 amino acids. CDR1 is SGHTA and CDR2 is FQGNSA in the germline V gene. This chain's CDR3 is CASSLDYTKAPGELFF.

The chain joins TRBV20-1 to TRBJ2-3; TCRdb lists TRBD2, though no DNA is available to test this call. Germline values: CDR1 DFQATT, CDR2 SNEGSKA (reference sequence). CDR3 size: 16 residues. This chain's CDR3 is CSASGLAGGGGDTQYF.

The chain couples TRBV7-3 to TRBJ2-2; TCRdb reports TRBD1, a call that lacks DNA to check it against. The germline V gene has CDR1 SGHTA and CDR2 FQGTGA. CDR3 size: 14 residues. The CDR3 is CASSLQGAIGELFF. Filled out from reference TRBV7-3 and TRBJ2-2, the complete variable domain reads GAGVSQTPSNKVTEKGKYVELRCDPISGHTALYWYRQSLGQGPEFLIYFQGTGAADDSGLPNDRFFAVRPEGSVSTLKIQRTERGDSAVYLCASSLQGAIGELFFGEGSRLTVL.

This chain's CDR3 is CASSLSGRNGGAGELFF. The rearrangement links TRBV7-8 to TRBJ2-2; TCRdb's D call of TRBD1 is untestable without DNA. The CDR3 covers 17 residues. CDR1 is SGHVS, CDR2 FQNEAQ, per germline.

This chain joins TRBV9 and TRBJ2-5; TCRdb's D call of TRBD2 is untestable without DNA. The CDR3 covers 15 residues. Germline V gives CDR1 SGDLS, CDR2 YYNGEE. CDR3 loop: CASSIGGGWQETQYF.

The chain employs TRBV20-1 and TRBJ2-1; TCRdb selects TRBD2, and the lack of DNA leaves this call unchecked. The germline gives CDR1 DFQATT, CDR2 SNEGSKA (reference sequence). The CDR3 runs 14 residues. The chain's CDR3 is CSARLHSGDNEQFF.